The present entry profiles one TCR beta chain with its context. Here immunoSEQ multiplex PCR was the method, and the copy in TCRdb shows in-frame clones only, minus some. The table lists some 90,000 clones, 90% to 95% of them singletons. The sample comes from a study of T cell changes during pregnancy in multiple sclerosis. The V gene end was trimmed by 5 bases and the J gene end by 4 bases; junction bases not matched to a gene: 11. Germline V lookup: CDR1 SGHVS, CDR2 FNYEAQ. This CDR3 comprises 16 residues. The sequenced sample was peripheral blood, obtained after pregnancy. The rearrangement uses TRBV7-6 and TRBJ1-3; 7 bases map to TRBD1. This TCR derives from a female donor in good health, enrolled as a control in a pregnancy study. The CDR3 here is CASSRQGSGVGNTIYF. DNA of the CDR3: TGTGCCAGCAGCCGACAGGGTTCAGGAGTAGGAAACACCATATATTTT.